This note documents a single T cell receptor beta chain sequence. Other DNA sequences in the sample encode the same CDR3. The data derive from a study of blood T cell repertoires in COVID-19. At the level of the study: Collection of acute and convalescent COVID-19 samples took place in the United States, Italy and Spain. The cDNA or gDNA used as material had been derived from T cells, B-cell-depleted T cells, or PBMCs.

In the original analysis: How many nucleated cells were present was estimated from reference gene primer amplification. Profiling relied on immunoSEQ multiplex PCR, and the TCRdb table lists in-frame clones only, not all of them. For V, J and clone size, that table is used; D and trimming come from the DNA. Of roughly 230,000 clones listed, over 80% are singletons. J lost 4 bases, V lost 3 bases, and 2 bases had no gene match. The CDR3 is 15 residues long. In germline, CDR1 is KGHSH, CDR2 LQKENI. The chain is built from TRBV18 and TRBJ2-1; 11 positions match TRBD2. Sequenced input: peripheral blood. The TCR was taken from a man between 40 and 49 years old with acute or convalescent COVID-19. CDR3 DNA sequence: TGTGCCAGCTCACCCGGGACTAGCGGTTACAATGAGCAGTTCTTC. It encodes CASSPGTSGYNEQFF.